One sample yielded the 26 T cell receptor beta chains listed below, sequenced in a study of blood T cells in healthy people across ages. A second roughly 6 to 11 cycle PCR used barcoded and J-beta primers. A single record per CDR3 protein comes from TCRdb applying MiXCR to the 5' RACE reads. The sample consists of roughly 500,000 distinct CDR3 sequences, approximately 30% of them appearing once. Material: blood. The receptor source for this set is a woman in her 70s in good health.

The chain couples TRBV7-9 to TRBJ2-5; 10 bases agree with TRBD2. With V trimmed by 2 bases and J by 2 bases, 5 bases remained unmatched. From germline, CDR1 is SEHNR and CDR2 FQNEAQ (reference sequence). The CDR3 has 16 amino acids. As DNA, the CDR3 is TGTGCCAGCAGCTTACCACTAGCGGGGAATCAAGAGACCCAGTACTTC. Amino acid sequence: CASSLPLAGNQETQYF.

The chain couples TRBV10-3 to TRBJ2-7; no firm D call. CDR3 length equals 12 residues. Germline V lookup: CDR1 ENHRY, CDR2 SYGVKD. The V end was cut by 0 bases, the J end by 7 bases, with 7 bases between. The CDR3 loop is CAISESGLEQYF. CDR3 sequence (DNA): TGTGCCATCAGTGAGTCAGGCTTGGAGCAGTACTTC.

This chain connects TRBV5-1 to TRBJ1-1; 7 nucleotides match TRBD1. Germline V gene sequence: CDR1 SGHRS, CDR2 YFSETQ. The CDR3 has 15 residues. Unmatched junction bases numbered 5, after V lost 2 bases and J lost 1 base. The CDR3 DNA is TGCGCCAGCAGCTTTACCGGGACAGCGAACACTGAAGCTTTCTTT. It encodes CASSFTGTANTEAFF.

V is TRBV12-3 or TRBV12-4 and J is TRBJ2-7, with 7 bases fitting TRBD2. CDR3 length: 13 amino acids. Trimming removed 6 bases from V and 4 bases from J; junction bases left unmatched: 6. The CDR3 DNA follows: TGTGCCAGCAGCTTTCCCGGGAGGTACGAGCAGTACTTC. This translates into CASSFPGRYEQYF.

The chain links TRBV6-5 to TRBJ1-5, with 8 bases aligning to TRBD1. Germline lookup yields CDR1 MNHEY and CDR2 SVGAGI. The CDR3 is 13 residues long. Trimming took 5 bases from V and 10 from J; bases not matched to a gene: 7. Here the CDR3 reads CASSRTGKNPQHF. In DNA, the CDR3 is TGTGCCAGCAGTCGGACAGGGAAGAATCCCCAGCATTTT.

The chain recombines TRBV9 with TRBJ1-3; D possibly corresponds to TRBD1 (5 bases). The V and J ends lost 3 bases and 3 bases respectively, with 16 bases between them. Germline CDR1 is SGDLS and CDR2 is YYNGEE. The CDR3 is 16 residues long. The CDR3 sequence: CASSGGGGNSGNTIYF. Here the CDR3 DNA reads TGTGCCAGCAGCGGGGGCGGGGGGAACAGTGGAAACACCATATATTTT.

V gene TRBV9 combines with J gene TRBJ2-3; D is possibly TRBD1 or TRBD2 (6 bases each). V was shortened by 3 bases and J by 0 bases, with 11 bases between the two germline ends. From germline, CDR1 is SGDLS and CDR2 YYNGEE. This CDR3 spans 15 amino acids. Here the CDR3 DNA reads TGTGCCAGCAGCGAGGGGGGCGGGAGCACAGATACGCAGTATTTT. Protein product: CASSEGGGSTDTQYF.

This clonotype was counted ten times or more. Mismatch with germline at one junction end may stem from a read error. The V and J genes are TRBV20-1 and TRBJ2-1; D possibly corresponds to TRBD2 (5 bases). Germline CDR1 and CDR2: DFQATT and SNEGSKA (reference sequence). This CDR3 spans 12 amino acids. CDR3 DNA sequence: TGCAGTGCCAAAGGAAGCGGATTCCAGAGGGTCTTC. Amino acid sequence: CSAKGSGFQRVF.

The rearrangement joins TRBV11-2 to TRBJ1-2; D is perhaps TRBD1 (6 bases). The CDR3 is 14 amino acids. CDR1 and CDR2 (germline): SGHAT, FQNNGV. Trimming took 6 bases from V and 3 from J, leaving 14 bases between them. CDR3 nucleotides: TGTGCCAGCAGACACCACAGGGCCCACTATGGCTACACCTTC. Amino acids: CASRHHRAHYGYTF.

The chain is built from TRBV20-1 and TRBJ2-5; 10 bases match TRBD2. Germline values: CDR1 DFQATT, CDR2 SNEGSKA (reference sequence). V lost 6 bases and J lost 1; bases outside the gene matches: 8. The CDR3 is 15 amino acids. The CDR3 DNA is TGCAGTGCGTCGCGGGGGACTAGCGCCCAAGAGACCCAGTACTTC. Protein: CSASRGTSAQETQYF.

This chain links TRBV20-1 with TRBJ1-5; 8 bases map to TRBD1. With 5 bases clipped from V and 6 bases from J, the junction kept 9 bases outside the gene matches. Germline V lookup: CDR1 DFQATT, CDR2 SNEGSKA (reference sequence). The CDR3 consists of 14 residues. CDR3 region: CSASLDRESQPQHF. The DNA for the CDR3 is TGCAGTGCTTCATTGGACAGGGAATCTCAGCCCCAGCATTTT.

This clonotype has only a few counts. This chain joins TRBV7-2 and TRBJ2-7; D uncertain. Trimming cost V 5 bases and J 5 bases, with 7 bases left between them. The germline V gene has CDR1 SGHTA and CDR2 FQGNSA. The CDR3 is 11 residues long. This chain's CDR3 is CASSRRDEQYF. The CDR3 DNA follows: TGTGCCAGCAGCCGTAGGGACGAGCAGTACTTC.

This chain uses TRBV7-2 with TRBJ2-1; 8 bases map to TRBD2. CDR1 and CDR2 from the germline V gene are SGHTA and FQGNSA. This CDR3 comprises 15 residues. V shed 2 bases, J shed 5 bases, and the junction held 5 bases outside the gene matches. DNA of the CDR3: TGTGCCAGCAGCTTAATGGCGGGGGGAAACAATGAGCAGTTCTTC. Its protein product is CASSLMAGGNNEQFF. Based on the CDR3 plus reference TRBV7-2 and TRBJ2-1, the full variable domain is GAGVSQSPSNKVTEKGKDVELRCDPISGHTALYWYRQSLGQGLEFLIYFQGNSAPDKSGLPSDRFSAERTGGSVSTLTIQRTQQEDSAVYLCASSLMAGGNNEQFFGPGTRLTVL.

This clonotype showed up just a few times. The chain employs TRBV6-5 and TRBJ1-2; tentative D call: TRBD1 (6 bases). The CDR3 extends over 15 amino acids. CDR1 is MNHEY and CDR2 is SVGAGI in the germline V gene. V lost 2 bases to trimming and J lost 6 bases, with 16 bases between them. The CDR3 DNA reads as TGTGCCAGCAGTTACCCTCCCCCGGGACACCATGGCTACACCTTC. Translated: CASSYPPPGHHGYTF.

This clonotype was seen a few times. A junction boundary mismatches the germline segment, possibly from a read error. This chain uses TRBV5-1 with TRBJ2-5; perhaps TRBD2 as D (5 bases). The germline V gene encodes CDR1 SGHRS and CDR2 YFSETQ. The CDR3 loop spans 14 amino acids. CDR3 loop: CASRPGGQAETRYF. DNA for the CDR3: TGCGCCAGCAGGCCCGGCGGGCAGGCTGAGACCCGGTACTTC.

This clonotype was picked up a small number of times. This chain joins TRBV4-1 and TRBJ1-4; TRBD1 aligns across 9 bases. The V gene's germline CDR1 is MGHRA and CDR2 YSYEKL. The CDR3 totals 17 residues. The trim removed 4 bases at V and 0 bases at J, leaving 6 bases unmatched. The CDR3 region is CASSRGQGSTTNEKLFF. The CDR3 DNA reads TGCGCCAGCAGCCGGGGACAGGGATCAACAACTAATGAAAAACTGTTTTTT.

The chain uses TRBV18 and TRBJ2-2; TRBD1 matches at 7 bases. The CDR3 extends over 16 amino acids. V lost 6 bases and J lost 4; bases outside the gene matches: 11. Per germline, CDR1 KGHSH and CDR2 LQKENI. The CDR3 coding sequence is TGTGCCAGCTCGCCCGAAGTACAGGGGAGCACCGGGGAGCTGTTTTTT. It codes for CASSPEVQGSTGELFF.

The DNA of the CDR3 is TGTGCCAGCAGCTTGGTTGGCAGCACCCAAGAGACCCAGTACTTC. Translation: CASSLVGSTQETQYF. The chain joins TRBV5-6 to TRBJ2-5; D gene unclear. The V end was cut by 0 bases, the J end by 1 base, with 10 bases between. The length of the CDR3 is 15 residues. Germline values: CDR1 SGHDT, CDR2 YYEEEE. Full variable domain (missing parts from reference TRBV5-6 and TRBJ2-5): DAGVTQSPTHLIKTRGQQVTLRCSPKSGHDTVSWYQQALGQGPQFIFQYYEEEERQRGNFPDRFSGHQFPNYSSELNVNALLLGDSALYLCASSLVGSTQETQYFGPGTRLLVL.

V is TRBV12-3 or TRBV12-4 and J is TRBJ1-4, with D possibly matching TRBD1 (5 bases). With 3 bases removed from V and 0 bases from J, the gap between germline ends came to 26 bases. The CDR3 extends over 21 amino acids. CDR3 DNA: TGTGCCAGCAGTTTCCAGGGAGAGTCGGGACGACCTTTTGCAACTAATGAAAAACTGTTTTTT. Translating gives CASSFQGESGRPFATNEKLFF.

This CDR3 is CSASTPGQITDTQYF. The CDR3 DNA reads as TGCAGTGCTAGTACACCGGGACAGATAACAGATACGCAGTATTTT. The chain combines TRBV20-1 with TRBJ2-3; 7 nucleotides match TRBD1. Germline V gene lookup returns CDR1 DFQATT and CDR2 SNEGSKA (reference sequence). The V gene end was trimmed by 3 bases and the J gene end by 3 bases; junction bases not matched to a gene: 9. CDR3 length: 15 residues.

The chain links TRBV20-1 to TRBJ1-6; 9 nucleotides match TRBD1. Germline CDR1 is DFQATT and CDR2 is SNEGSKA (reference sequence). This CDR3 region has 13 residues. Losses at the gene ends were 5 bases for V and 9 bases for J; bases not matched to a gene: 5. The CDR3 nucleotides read TGCAGTGCTTCCGGGACAGGGACTTCACCCCTCCACTTT. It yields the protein CSASGTGTSPLHF.

The CDR3 loop reads CASSWGQGYSYEQYF. The CDR3 DNA reads TGCGCCAGCAGCTGGGGGCAGGGGTACTCCTACGAGCAGTACTTC. The rearrangement joins TRBV5-1 to TRBJ2-5; D may be TRBD1 (6 bases). The J call may be faulty, since TRBJ2-7 better matches the DNA end. The CDR3 is 15 residues long. CDR1 and CDR2 (germline): SGHRS, YFSETQ.

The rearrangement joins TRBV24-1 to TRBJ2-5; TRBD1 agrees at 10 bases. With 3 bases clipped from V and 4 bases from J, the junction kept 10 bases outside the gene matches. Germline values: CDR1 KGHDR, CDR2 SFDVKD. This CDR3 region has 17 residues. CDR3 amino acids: CATSDATGGWDRETQYF. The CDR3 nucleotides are TGTGCCACCAGTGATGCGACAGGGGGCTGGGATCGAGAGACCCAGTACTTC.

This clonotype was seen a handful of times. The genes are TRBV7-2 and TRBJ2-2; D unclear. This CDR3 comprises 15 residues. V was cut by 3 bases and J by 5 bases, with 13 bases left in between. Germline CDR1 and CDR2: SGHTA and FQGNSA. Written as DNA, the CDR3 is TGTGCCAGCAGCTTCATCAGTCCCCTTACCGGGGAGCTGTTTTTT. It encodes CASSFISPLTGELFF.

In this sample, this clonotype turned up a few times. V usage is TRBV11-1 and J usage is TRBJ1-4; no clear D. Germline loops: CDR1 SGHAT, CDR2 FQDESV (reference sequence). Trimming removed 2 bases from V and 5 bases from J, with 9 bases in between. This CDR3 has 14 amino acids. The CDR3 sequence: CASSLFVGNEKLFF. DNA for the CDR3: TGTGCCAGCAGCTTATTCGTCGGGAATGAAAAACTGTTTTTT.

The CDR3 loop reads CASSPDVISYEQYF. CDR3 sequence (DNA): TGCGCCAGCAGCCCGGACGTGATCTCCTACGAGCAGTACTTC. The chain is built from TRBV5-1 and TRBJ2-7; D unresolved. The CDR3 length is 14 residues. CDR1 SGHRS and CDR2 YFSETQ come from the germline V gene. Deletions cut 4 bases from V and 0 bases from J, with 11 bases between.